This TCR beta chain was sequenced in a study of blood T cell repertoires in COVID-19. Study details: Some COVID-19 samples were acute and others convalescent; all came from the United States, Italy and Spain. Sample material is recorded as cDNA or gDNA derived from T cells, B-cell-depleted T cells, or PBMCs.

Germline values: CDR1 SNHLY, CDR2 FYNNEI. Deletions cut 8 bases from V and 7 bases from J, with 11 bases between. The CDR3 totals 11 residues. How the authors handled the data: Reference gene primer amplification yielded estimated nucleated cell counts. Clones were sequenced by immunoSEQ multiplex PCR, and TCRdb holds only the in-frame ones, with some missing. V and J calls and clone size follow that table, whereas D and trimming were derived from the DNA. The sample yields some 300,000 clones, around nine tenths seen once. Source material: peripheral blood. The chain uses TRBV2 and TRBJ1-2; D may be TRBD1 (5 bases). This sequence was found in a man between 65 and 80 years old with acute or convalescent COVID-19. CDR3 DNA: TGTGCCAGCGGGGGGGAGGGTGGCTACACCTTC. This codes for CASGGEGGYTF.